This entry lists 7 T cell receptor beta chains sequenced from one sample in a study of blood T cell repertoires in COVID-19. Sequenced by immunoSEQ multiplex PCR; TCRdb stores in-frame clones only, minus some. The table lists tens of thousands of clones, roughly 84% of them singletons, with over 2% in the top ten. Sequencing used peripheral blood. These receptor sequences come from a man aged 50-60 years with acute or convalescent COVID-19.

The rearrangement uses TRBV7-6 and TRBJ2-2, with 8 bases lining up with TRBD2. This CDR3 has 15 amino acids. Looked up from germline, CDR1 is SGHVS and CDR2 is FNYEAQ. The trim removed 8 bases at V and 3 bases at J, leaving 8 bases unmatched. This CDR3 is CASEEREKYTGELFF. CDR3 nucleotide sequence: TGTGCCAGCGAGGAGCGGGAGAAGTACACCGGGGAGCTGTTTTTT.

This clone was counted only a few times. The genes are TRBV10-3 and TRBJ1-1, with D unclear. The CDR3 consists of 14 residues. Trimming pared 7 bases from V and 4 bases from J, leaving 16 bases between. Per germline, CDR1 ENHRY and CDR2 SYGVKD. The CDR3 sequence is CAITIDKEGTEAFF. The CDR3 coding sequence is TGTGCCATCACCATCGACAAGGAGGGCACTGAAGCTTTCTTT.

This CDR3 is CASSLTLAEQFF. Written as DNA, the CDR3 is TGCGCCAGCAGCTTGACCCTAGCAGAGCAGTTCTTC. V is TRBV5-1 and J is TRBJ2-1; D may be TRBD2 (5 bases). From germline, CDR1 is SGHRS and CDR2 YFSETQ. The CDR3 is made up of 12 amino acids. V was shortened by 1 base and J by 10 bases, with 9 bases between the two germline ends. Using reference TRBV5-1 and TRBJ2-1 for the parts outside the CDR3, the full variable domain is KAGVTQTPRYLIKTRGQQVTLSCSPISGHRSVSWYQQTPGQGLQFLFEYFSETQRNKGNFPGRFSGRQFSNSRSEMNVSTLELGDSALYLCASSLTLAEQFFGPGTRLTVL.

The rearrangement joins TRBV5-4 to TRBJ2-3; D gene ambiguous. V was trimmed by 0 bases and J by 5 bases, leaving 4 bases between them. This CDR3 contains 12 residues. Looked up from germline, CDR1 is SGHNT and CDR2 is YYREEE (reference sequence). This CDR3 is CASSLGRDTQYF. The CDR3, as DNA: TGTGCCAGCAGCTTGGGTAGAGATACGCAGTATTTT.

The chain carries TRBV5-4 and TRBJ2-5; 7 nucleotides align to TRBD1. Per the germline V gene, CDR1 is SGHNT and CDR2 is YYREEE (reference sequence). The CDR3 runs to 15 residues. J gave up 4 bases and V 4 bases, and 10 bases lay outside the gene matches. The CDR3 reads CASSPRQGSRETQYF. The CDR3 region has the DNA TGTGCCAGCAGCCCCAGACAGGGTTCCCGAGAGACCCAGTACTTC.

The rearrangement joins TRBV11-2 to TRBJ1-1, with D possibly TRBD1 on 5 matching bases. Per germline, CDR1 SGHAT and CDR2 FQNNGV. V lost 5 bases to trimming and J lost 4 bases, with 11 bases between them. The CDR3 has 13 residues. CDR3 protein: CASSPGLGTEAFF. The CDR3 DNA follows: TGTGCCAGCAGCCCAGGGCTCGGCACTGAAGCTTTCTTT.

The gene calls are TRBV13 and TRBJ2-3; 8 positions match TRBD1. J gave up 3 bases and V 5 bases, and 10 bases lay outside the gene matches. The CDR3 covers 16 residues. CDR1 and CDR2 (germline): PRHDT, FYEKMQ (reference sequence). The CDR3 loop reads CASSDRTGLVTDTQYF. As DNA, the CDR3 is TGTGCCAGCAGCGACAGGACAGGGTTGGTGACAGATACGCAGTATTTT.